The T cell receptor (beta chain) under discussion was sequenced for a study of CD8+ T cells in alopecia areata. On this clone: Its matching antigen is unknown.

Study-wide findings and caveats: In blood and scalp, many expanded lesional clones persisted during tofacitinib.

As to treatment: oral pan-JAK inhibitor, 5-10 mg twice daily. It was cDNA, reverse transcribed from extracted RNA, that served as the sequencing template. The protocol was immunoSEQ multiplex PCR, while the TCRdb copy is restricted to in-frame clones and leaves out a portion. Counted here are 95,000 to 100,000 clones, just under 60% occurring once; the ten biggest clones make up roughly 17%. This CDR3 has 14 amino acids. Germline CDR1 reads LNHDA; CDR2 reads SQIVND (reference sequence). V lost 1 base and J lost 7, with 10 bases in between. The V and J genes are TRBV19 and TRBJ2-2; the D gene could be TRBD1 or TRBD2 (5 bases each). Material: CD8+ T cells sorted from blood, obtained at approximately week 60, from a patient treated with tofacitinib. The receptor was derived from a human donor with alopecia areata. CDR3 nucleotides: TGTGCCAGTAGTATAGGAGGGGTGAACGGGGAGCTGTTTTTT. This sequence encodes CASSIGGVNGELFF.